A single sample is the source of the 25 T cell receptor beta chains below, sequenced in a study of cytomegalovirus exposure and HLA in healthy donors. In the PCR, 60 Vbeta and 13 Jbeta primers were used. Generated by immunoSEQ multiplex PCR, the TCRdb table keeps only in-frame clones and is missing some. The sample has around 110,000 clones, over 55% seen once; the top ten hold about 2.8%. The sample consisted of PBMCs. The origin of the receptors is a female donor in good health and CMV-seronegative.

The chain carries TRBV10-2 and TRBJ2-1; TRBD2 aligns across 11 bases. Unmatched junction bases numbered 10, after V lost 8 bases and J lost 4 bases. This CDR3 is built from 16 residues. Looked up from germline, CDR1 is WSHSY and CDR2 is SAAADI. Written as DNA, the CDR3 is TGCGCCAGCTTGGTGGGTAGACTAGCGGGGTACAATGAGCAGTTCTTC. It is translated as CASLVGRLAGYNEQFF.

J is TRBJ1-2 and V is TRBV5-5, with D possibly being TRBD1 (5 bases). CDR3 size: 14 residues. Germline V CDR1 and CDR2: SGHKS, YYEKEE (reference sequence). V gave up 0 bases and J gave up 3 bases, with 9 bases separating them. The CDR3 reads CASSLALRDYGYTF. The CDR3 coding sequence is TGTGCCAGCAGCTTGGCCCTCAGGGACTATGGCTACACCTTC.

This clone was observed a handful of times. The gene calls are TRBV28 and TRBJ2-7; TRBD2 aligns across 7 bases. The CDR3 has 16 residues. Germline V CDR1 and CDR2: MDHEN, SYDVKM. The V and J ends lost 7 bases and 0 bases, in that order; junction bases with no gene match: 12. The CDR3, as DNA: TGTGCCAGCACGGTTCCCACGGGAGGTTCCTCCTACGAGCAGTACTTC. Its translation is CASTVPTGGSSYEQYF.

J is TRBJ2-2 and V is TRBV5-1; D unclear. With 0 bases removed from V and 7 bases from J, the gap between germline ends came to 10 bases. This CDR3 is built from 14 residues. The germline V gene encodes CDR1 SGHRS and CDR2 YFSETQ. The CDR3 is CASSLAVVRGELFF. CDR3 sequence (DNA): TGCGCCAGCAGCTTGGCCGTTGTCCGCGGGGAGCTGTTTTTT.

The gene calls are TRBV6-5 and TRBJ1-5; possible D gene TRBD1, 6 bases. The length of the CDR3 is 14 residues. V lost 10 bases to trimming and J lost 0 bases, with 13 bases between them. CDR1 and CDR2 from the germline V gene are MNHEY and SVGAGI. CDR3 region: CATSDSFSNQPQHF. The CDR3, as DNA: TGTGCCACCTCGGACAGTTTTAGCAATCAGCCCCAGCATTTT.

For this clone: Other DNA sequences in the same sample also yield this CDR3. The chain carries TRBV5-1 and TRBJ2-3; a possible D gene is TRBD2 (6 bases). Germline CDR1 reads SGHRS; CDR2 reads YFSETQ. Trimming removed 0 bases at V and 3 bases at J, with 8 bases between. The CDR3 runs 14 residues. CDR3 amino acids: CASSLAGGTDTQYF. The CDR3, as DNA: TGCGCCAGCAGCTTGGCCGGGGGAACAGATACGCAGTATTTT.

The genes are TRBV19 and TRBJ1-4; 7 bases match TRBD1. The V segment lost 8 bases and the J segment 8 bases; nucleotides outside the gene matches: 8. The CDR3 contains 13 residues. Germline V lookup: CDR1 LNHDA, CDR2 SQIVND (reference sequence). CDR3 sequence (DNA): TGTGCCAGTGGCAGGGGGGTTGGAGAAAAACTGTTTTTT. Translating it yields CASGRGVGEKLFF. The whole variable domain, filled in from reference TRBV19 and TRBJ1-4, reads DGGITQSPKYLFRKEGQNVTLSCEQNLNHDAMYWYRQDPGQGLRLIYYSQIVNDFQKGDIAEGYSVSREKKESFPLTVTSAQKNPTAFYLCASGRGVGEKLFFGSGTQLSVL.

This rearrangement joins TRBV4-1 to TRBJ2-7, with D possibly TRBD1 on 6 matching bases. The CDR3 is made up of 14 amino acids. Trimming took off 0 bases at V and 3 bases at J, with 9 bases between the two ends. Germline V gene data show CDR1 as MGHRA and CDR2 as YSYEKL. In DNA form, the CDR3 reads TGCGCCAGCAGCCAAGAACAGGGTAGCTACGAGCAGTACTTC. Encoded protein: CASSQEQGSYEQYF.

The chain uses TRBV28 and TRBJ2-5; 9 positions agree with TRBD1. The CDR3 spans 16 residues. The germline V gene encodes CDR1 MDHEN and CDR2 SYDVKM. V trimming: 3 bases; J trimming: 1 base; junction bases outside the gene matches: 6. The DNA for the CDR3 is TGTGCCAGCAGTTTTTGGGGGACAGGGACCCAAGAGACCCAGTACTTC. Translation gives CASSFWGTGTQETQYF.

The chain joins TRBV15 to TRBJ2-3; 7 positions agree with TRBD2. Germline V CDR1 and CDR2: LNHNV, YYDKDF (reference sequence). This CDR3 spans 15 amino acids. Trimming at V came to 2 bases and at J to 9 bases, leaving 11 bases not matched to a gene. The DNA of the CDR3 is TGTGCCACCAGCAGAACTAGCGACAAGGGCGAAACGCAGTATTTT. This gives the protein CATSRTSDKGETQYF.

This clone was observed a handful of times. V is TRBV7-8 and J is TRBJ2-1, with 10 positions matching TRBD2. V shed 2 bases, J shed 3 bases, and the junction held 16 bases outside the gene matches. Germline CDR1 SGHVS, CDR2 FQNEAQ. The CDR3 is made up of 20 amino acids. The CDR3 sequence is CASSLPLSLAGAGRYNEQFF. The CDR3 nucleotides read TGTGCCAGCAGCTTACCTCTTAGCCTAGCGGGAGCGGGGCGCTACAATGAGCAGTTCTTC.

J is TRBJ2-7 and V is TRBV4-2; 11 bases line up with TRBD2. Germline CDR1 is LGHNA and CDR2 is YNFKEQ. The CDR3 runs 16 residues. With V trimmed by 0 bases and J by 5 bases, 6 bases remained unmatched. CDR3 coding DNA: TGTGCCAGCAGCCAAGACCTAGCGGGAGGATGGGACGAGCAGTACTTC. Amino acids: CASSQDLAGGWDEQYF.

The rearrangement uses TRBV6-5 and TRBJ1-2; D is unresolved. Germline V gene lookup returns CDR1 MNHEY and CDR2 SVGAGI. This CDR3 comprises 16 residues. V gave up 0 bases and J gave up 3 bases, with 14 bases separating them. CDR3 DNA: TGTGCCAGCAGTTACTCTGGGATAACCGGGGACTATGGCTACACCTTC. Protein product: CASSYSGITGDYGYTF.

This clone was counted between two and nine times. In DNA, the CDR3 is TGTGCCAGCAGCTTAGTGGCGGGGGGGGACACCGGGGAGCTGTTTTTT. Its translation is CASSLVAGGDTGELFF. This chain joins TRBV7-8 and TRBJ2-2, with TRBD2 identical over 9 bases. CDR1 and CDR2 (germline): SGHVS, FQNEAQ. J was trimmed by 3 bases and V by 1 base; bases with no gene match: 3. The CDR3 is 16 amino acids.

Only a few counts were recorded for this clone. The CDR3 region has the DNA TGTGCCAGCAGTGAACGGGCGGGAGGAGGTAATACGCAGTATTTT. It encodes CASSERAGGGNTQYF. The chain couples TRBV2 to TRBJ2-3; 8 bases fit TRBD2. V was clipped by 2 bases and J by 7 bases; unmatched bases: 8. The V gene's germline CDR1 is SNHLY and CDR2 FYNNEI. The CDR3 runs 15 residues.

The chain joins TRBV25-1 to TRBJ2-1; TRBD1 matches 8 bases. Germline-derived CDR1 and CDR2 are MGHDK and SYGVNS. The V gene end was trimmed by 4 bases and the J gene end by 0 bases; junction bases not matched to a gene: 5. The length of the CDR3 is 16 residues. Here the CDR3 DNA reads TGTGCCAGCAGTGGGGGACAGGATAGCTCCTACAATGAGCAGTTCTTC. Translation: CASSGGQDSSYNEQFF.

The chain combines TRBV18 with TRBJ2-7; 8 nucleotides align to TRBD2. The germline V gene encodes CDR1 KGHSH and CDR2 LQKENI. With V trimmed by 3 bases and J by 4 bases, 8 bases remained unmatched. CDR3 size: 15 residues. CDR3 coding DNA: TGTGCCAGCTCACCCAGCACGGGAGGGCCGTACGAGCAGTACTTC. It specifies CASSPSTGGPYEQYF.

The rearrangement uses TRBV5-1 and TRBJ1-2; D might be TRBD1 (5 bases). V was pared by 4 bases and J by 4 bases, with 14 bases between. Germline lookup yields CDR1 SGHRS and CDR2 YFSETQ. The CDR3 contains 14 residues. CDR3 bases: TGCGCCAGCAGCCCGGCGGGGGGAAGCTATGGCTACACCTTC. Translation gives CASSPAGGSYGYTF. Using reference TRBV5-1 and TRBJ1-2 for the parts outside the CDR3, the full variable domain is KAGVTQTPRYLIKTRGQQVTLSCSPISGHRSVSWYQQTPGQGLQFLFEYFSETQRNKGNFPGRFSGRQFSNSRSEMNVSTLELGDSALYLCASSPAGGSYGYTFGSGTRLTVV.

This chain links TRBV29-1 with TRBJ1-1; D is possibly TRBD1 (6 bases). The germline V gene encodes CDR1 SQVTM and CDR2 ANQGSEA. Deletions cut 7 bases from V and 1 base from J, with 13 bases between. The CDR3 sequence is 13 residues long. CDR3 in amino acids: CSGKDRKNTEAFF. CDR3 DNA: TGCAGCGGGAAGGACAGAAAGAACACTGAAGCTTTCTTT. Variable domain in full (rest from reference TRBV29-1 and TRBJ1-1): SAVISQKPSRDICQRGTSLTIQCQVDSQVTMMFWYRQQPGQSLTLIATANQGSEATYESGFVIDKFPISRPNLTFSTLTVSNMSPEDSSIYLCSGKDRKNTEAFFGQGTRLTVV.

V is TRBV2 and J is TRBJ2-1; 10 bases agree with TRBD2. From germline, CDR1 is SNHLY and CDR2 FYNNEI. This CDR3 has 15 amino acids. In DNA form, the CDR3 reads TGTGTTGCGCGTAGCGGGAGGCTTGACTACAATGAGCAGTTCTTC. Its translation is CVARSGRLDYNEQFF. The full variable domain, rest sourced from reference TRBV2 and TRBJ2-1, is EPEVTQTPSHQVTQMGQEVILRCVPISNHLYFYWYRQILGQKVEFLVSFYNNEISEKSEIFDDQFSVERPDGSNFTLKIRSTKLEDSAMYFCVARSGRLDYNEQFFGPGTRLTVL.

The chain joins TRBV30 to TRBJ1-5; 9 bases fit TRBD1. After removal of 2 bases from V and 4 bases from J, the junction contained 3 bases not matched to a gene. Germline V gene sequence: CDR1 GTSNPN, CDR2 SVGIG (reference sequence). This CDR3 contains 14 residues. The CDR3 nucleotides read TGTGCCTGGAGTACCGGGACAGGGAATCAGCCCCAGCATTTT. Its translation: CAWSTGTGNQPQHF.

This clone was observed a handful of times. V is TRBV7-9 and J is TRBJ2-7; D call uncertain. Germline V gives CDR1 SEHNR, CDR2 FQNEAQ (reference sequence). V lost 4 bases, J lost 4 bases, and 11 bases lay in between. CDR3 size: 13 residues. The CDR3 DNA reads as TGTGCCAGCAGCTCATCTGTCGGTTACGAGCAGTACTTC. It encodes CASSSSVGYEQYF.

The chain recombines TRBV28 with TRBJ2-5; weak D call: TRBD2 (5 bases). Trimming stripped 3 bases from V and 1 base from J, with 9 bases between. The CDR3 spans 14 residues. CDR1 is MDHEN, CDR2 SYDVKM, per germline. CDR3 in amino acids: CASSFFGVQETQYF. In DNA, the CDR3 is TGTGCCAGCAGTTTTTTCGGGGTCCAAGAGACCCAGTACTTC.

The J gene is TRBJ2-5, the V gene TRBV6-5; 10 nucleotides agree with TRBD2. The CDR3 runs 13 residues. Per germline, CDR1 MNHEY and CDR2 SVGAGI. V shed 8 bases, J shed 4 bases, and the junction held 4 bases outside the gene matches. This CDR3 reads CASSAGGGETQYF. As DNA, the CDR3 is TGTGCCAGCTCAGCGGGAGGGGGAGAGACCCAGTACTTC.

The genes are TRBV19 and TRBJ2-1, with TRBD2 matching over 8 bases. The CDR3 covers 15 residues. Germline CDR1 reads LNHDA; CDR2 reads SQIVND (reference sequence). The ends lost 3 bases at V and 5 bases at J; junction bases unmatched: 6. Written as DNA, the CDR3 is TGTGCCAGTAGTATCCAGAGACTAGCGAACAATGAGCAGTTCTTC. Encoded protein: CASSIQRLANNEQFF.